This TCR beta chain appears in the sequencing data of a study of radiotherapy plus CTLA-4 blockade in lung cancer. Study background: There were objective responses in 18% of patients, and roughly 32% had disease control.

Libraries were prepared by immunoSEQ multiplex PCR; TCRdb keeps only in-frame clonotypes and omits some of them. The top ten clones hold over 13% of a sample with roughly 90,000 clones, approximately 79% of them seen once. In its sample, this clone was seen once. Its antigen is not known. This CDR3 contains 12 residues. Looked up from germline, CDR1 is MNHEY and CDR2 is SVGAGI. V dropped 6 bases and J dropped 6; count of bases not matched to a gene: 3. Findings and caveats of the study: Clones derived from tumor TCRs expanded in blood after radiotherapy plus ipilimumab.

The sequencing used peripheral blood, collected from a patient treated with radiotherapy plus ipilimumab. The chain carries TRBV6-5 and TRBJ2-3; 7 positions agree with TRBD1. The receptor comes from a human donor with non-small cell lung cancer that progressed on radiotherapy plus ipilimumab. The CDR3 loop is CASRSQGDTQYF. CDR3 coding DNA: TGTGCCAGCAGATCACAGGGGGATACGCAGTATTTT.